Listed here is a single T cell receptor beta chain. Its antigen is currently unknown. This sample is drawn from a study of OX40 agonist ivuxolimab in advanced cancers. Findings of the study overall: Specificity for antigen went undetermined in the expanded peripheral T cells.

This CDR3 is 14 amino acids long. Trimming shortened V by 2 bases and J by 10 bases, and 17 bases separated the two germline ends. The germline CDR1 and CDR2 sequences are MGHDK and SYGVNS. The data were produced by immunoSEQ multiplex PCR, yet TCRdb's version contains in-frame clones alone and is incomplete. The sample includes around 60,000 clones, about 88% of them seen just once. The sample in question was CD4+ or CD8+ T cells sorted from blood, obtained in a trial of the OX40 agonist ivuxolimab. The V gene is TRBV25-1, the J gene TRBJ1-2; the D gene is possibly TRBD1 (6 bases). This sequence originates from an adult with an advanced solid tumor such as melanoma, head and neck, liver or kidney cancer. This CDR3 is CASSETGRRHHYTF. Here the CDR3 DNA reads TGTGCCAGCAGTGAAACAGGGCGACGGCACCACTACACCTTC.